The rows below give T cell receptor beta chains drawn from one sample of a study of blood T cell repertoires in COVID-19. Here immunoSEQ multiplex PCR was the method, and the copy in TCRdb shows in-frame clones only, minus some. The sample yields about 120,000 clones, roughly nine tenths seen once. Sequencing was carried out using peripheral blood. Receptors originate from an older man who had recovered from COVID-19. CDR3s include the opening cysteine and the closing phenylalanine or tryptophan. A D gene is named only where the DNA matches it firmly. Expanded clones are given a class, and other clones once, few, many or no size at all.

clone_size j_call d_call v_call cdr3_nt cdr3_aa
NA TRBJ2-1 TRBD1 TRBV24-1 TGTGCCACCAGTGATTCGTACGCAGGGGGTGAGCAGTTCTTC CATSDSYAGGEQFF
NA TRBJ2-3 TRBD2 TRBV6-4 TGTGCCAGCAGTGACACTAGCGGGAGGGCCACAGATACGCAGTATTTT CASSDTSGRATDTQYF
NA TRBJ2-1 TRBD1 TRBV7-2 TGTGCCAGCAGCCTGAGGGGAGTGGCCTCAGGGGGTGAGCAGTTCTTC CASSLRGVASGGEQFF
NA TRBJ1-5 NA TRBV2 TGTGCCAGCACGACAGGCCGGTATCAGCCCCAGCATTTT CASTTGRYQPQHF
NA TRBJ1-5 NA TRBV2 TGTGCCAGCAGCGGAGAGCAGGGCCAGCCCCAGCATTTT CASSGEQGQPQHF
once TRBJ2-7 TRBD1 TRBV5-6 TGTGCCAGCAGCCGGACAGGGGAAGCCTACGAGCAGTACTTC CASSRTGEAYEQYF
NA TRBJ1-2 TRBD1 TRBV14 TGTGCCAGCAGCCCCCGAGGGGGCGGCTATGGCTACACCTTC CASSPRGGGYGYTF
NA TRBJ2-5 TRBD2 TRBV29-1 TGCAGCGTTGATCGGGGAGGGTGGGAGACCCAGTACTTC CSVDRGGWETQYF
NA TRBJ1-5 TRBD1 TRBV19 TGTGCCAGTAGCCGGGACAGGGGCTCCTATAGCAATCAGCCCCAGCATTTT CASSRDRGSYSNQPQHF
once TRBJ1-1 NA TRBV27 TGTGCCAGCAGTTTGGGGGGTTCTGCTTTCTTT CASSLGGSAFF
NA TRBJ2-7 NA TRBV11-2 TGTGCCAGCAGCTTGCCCGGAGGGCAGACTTCCTACGAGCAGTACTTC CASSLPGGQTSYEQYF
NA TRBJ1-3 NA TRBV11-2 TGTGCCAGCAGCTCCCCGACAGGCAGCTCTGGAAACACCATATATTTT CASSSPTGSSGNTIYF
few TRBJ1-1 NA TRBV4-1 TGCGCCAGCAGCCAATCCCAAACCAAGCACACTGAAGCTTTCTTT CASSQSQTKHTEAFF
NA TRBJ1-4 NA TRBV7-9 TGTGCCAGCAGCTTAGCAACAGGGTCTAATGAAAAACTGTTTTTT CASSLATGSNEKLFF
NA TRBJ2-7 NA TRBV6-1 TGTGCCAGCAGTGAATGGCAGGCGTCTGGGCAGTACTTC CASSEWQASGQYF
NA TRBJ2-3 NA TRBV4-1 TGCGCCAGCAGCCAAGCCGGGTTGGGGGGGGCCACAGATACGCAGTATTTT CASSQAGLGGATDTQYF
NA TRBJ2-1 NA TRBV5-1 TGCGCCAGCAGCCCCTTGACAGGATCCTACAATGAGCAGTTCTTC CASSPLTGSYNEQFF
NA TRBJ2-3 TRBD2 TRBV5-1 TGCGCCAGCAGCTGGACCGGGACTAGCGGGACAGATACGCAGTATTTT CASSWTGTSGTDTQYF
NA TRBJ1-1 NA TRBV29-1 TGCAGCGCCCGTGGTTGGAGGAACACTGAAGCTTTCTTT CSARGWRNTEAFF
NA TRBJ1-5 NA TRBV6-1 TGTGCCAGCAGTGAACGAGCCGGGAGGGATCAGCCCCAGCATTTT CASSERAGRDQPQHF
NA TRBJ2-5 NA TRBV11-1 TGTGCCAGCAGCTTACGGACAGTCAAGGAGACCCAGTACTTC CASSLRTVKETQYF
NA TRBJ2-1 NA TRBV28 TGTGCCAGCACCGTCCGAAGGGCGGCGGGCGAGCAGTTCTTC CASTVRRAAGEQFF
NA TRBJ1-1 TRBD1 TRBV20-1 TGCAGTGCTAGTAGGGGGCTCCTCATGAACACTGAAGCTTTCTTT CSASRGLLMNTEAFF
NA TRBJ1-6 NA TRBV6-4 TGTGCCAGCAGTGAATACAGGGATTCACCCCTCCACTTT CASSEYRDSPLHF
NA TRBJ2-5 NA TRBV6-2/TRBV6-3 TGTGCCAGCAGTTCGGAGGGTGGTCAAGAGACCCAGTACTTC CASSSEGGQETQYF
NA TRBJ2-1 TRBD2 TRBV3-1/TRBV3-2 TGTGCCAGCAGCCACCTCGCGGGGGCGGGGGGGCAAAATGAGCAGTTCTTC CASSHLAGAGGQNEQFF
NA TRBJ1-1 TRBD1 TRBV19 TGTGCCAGCTCGGAAGGGGGCCGGGGGGGCACTGAAGCTTTCTTT CASSEGGRGGTEAFF
few TRBJ1-6 NA TRBV28 TGTGCCAGCAGTTCGGACAGATCTAATTCACCCCTCCACTTT CASSSDRSNSPLHF
NA TRBJ2-2 TRBD1 TRBV18 TGTGCCAGCTCATCGGGACAGGGGTACACCGGGGAGCTGTTTTTT CASSSGQGYTGELFF
NA TRBJ2-2 TRBD2 TRBV3-1/TRBV3-2 TGTGCCAGCAGCCAAGATACTAGCGCCACCGGGGAGCTGTTTTTT CASSQDTSATGELFF
NA TRBJ2-2 NA TRBV3-1/TRBV3-2 TGTGCCAGCAGCACTCGGGGGGCCACCGGGGAGCTGTTTTTT CASSTRGATGELFF
once TRBJ2-5 TRBD1 TRBV28 TGTGCCAGCACCTCAGGGGGGGACAGGGGGACCCAGTACTTC CASTSGGDRGTQYF
once TRBJ1-1 NA TRBV5-1 TGCGCCAGCAGCTTGGGGTACGGAGCGAACACTGAAGCTTTCTTT CASSLGYGANTEAFF
NA TRBJ1-5 TRBD1 TRBV28 TGTGCCAGCAGTCCCCAGGGACAGGGACTCGATCAGCCCCAGCATTTT CASSPQGQGLDQPQHF
few TRBJ1-2 NA TRBV24-1 TGTGCCACCAGTGAGACCGGGGTTAGGGGCTACACCTTC CATSETGVRGYTF
NA TRBJ2-5 TRBD1 TRBV2 TGTGCCAGCCTGAGAGAGGGGGCCTGGGAGACCCAGTACTTC CASLREGAWETQYF